What follows is one TCR beta chain and its context. This specimen comes from a study of blood T cell repertoires in COVID-19. Overall study context: Sites in the United States, Italy and Spain provided acute and convalescent COVID-19 samples. PBMCs, B-cell-depleted T cells, or T cells provided the cDNA or gDNA that made up the material.

Seattle's cohort entered during active infection and was followed longitudinally. Trimming took off 5 bases at V and 10 bases at J, with 15 bases between the two ends. Germline-derived CDR1 and CDR2 are SEHNR and FQNEAQ (reference sequence). This CDR3 is built from 13 residues. Original data processing: The assay estimated nucleated cells by amplifying reference gene primers. TCRdb keeps only in-frame clones here, not all; method: immunoSEQ multiplex PCR. D and trimming were read from the DNA, whereas the V and J calls and clone size are those reported in that table. The sample lists 300,000 to 400,000 clones, 86% occurring once.

This clonotype was sampled from a woman in her sixties with COVID-19, enrolled during active disease. Sequencing input: peripheral blood. The rearrangement joins TRBV7-9 to TRBJ2-1; a possible D gene is TRBD1 (6 bases). This CDR3 is CASSAFDGTEQFF. CDR3 in DNA: TGTGCCAGCAGCGCCTTTGATGGGACAGAGCAGTTCTTC.